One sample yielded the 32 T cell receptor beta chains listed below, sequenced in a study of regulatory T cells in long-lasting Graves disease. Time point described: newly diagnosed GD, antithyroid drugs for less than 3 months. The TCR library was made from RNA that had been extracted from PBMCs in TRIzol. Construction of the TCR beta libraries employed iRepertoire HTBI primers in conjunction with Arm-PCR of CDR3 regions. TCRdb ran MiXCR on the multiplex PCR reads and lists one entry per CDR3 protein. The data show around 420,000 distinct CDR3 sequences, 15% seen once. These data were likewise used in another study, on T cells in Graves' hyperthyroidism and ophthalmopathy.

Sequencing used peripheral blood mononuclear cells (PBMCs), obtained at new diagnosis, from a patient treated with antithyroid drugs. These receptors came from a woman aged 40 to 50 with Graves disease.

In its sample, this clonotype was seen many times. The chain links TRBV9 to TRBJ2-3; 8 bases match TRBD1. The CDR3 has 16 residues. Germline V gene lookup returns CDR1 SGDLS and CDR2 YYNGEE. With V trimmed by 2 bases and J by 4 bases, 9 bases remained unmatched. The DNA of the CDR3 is TGTGCCAGCAGCGTCGAGGACAGGGAGAGCGCAGATACGCAGTATTTT. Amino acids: CASSVEDRESADTQYF.

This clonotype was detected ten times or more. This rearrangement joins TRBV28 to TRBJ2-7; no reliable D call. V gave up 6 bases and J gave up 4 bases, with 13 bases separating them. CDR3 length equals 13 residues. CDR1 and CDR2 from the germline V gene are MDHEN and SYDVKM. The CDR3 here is CASSPVGRYEQYF. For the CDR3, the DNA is TGTGCCAGCAGCCCTGTAGGTCGTTACGAGCAGTACTTC.

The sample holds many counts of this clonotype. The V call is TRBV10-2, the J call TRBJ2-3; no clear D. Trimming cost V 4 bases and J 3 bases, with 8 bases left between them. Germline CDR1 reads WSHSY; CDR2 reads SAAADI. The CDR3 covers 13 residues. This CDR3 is CASSGAQTDTQYF. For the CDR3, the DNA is TGCGCCAGCAGTGGAGCCCAGACAGATACGCAGTATTTT.

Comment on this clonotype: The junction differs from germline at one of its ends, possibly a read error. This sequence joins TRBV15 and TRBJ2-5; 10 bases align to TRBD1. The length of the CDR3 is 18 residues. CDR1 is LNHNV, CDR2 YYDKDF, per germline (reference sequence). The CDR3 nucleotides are TGTGCCACCAGCAGGCGGGACAGGGGACCCGGGGACCAAGGGACCCAGTACTTC. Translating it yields CATSRRDRGPGDQGTQYF.

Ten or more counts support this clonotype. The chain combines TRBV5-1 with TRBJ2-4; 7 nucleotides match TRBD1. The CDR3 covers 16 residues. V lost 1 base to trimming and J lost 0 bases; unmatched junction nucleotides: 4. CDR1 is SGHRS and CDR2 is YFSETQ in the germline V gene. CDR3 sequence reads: CASSLRGQSAKNIQYF. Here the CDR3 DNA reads TGCGCCAGCAGCTTGAGGGGACAGTCAGCCAAAAACATTCAGTACTTC.

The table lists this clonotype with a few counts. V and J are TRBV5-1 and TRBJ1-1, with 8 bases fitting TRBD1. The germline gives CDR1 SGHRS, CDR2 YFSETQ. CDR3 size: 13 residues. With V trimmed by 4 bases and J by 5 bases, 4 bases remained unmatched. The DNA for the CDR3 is TGCGCCAGCAGCCCACAGGGGGTGACTGAAGCTTTCTTT. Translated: CASSPQGVTEAFF. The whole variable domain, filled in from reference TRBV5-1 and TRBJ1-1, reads KAGVTQTPRYLIKTRGQQVTLSCSPISGHRSVSWYQQTPGQGLQFLFEYFSETQRNKGNFPGRFSGRQFSNSRSEMNVSTLELGDSALYLCASSPQGVTEAFFGQGTRLTVV.

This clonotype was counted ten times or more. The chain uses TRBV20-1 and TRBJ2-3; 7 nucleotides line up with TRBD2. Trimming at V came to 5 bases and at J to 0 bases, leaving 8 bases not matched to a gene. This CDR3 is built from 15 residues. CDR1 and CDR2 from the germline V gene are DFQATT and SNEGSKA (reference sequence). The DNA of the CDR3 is TGCAGTGCTGCCTCTAGCGGAACTAGCACAGATACGCAGTATTTT. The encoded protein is CSAASSGTSTDTQYF.

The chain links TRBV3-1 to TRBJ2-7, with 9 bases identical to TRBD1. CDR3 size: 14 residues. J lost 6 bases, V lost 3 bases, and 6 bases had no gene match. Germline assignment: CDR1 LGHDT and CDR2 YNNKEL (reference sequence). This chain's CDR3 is CASSHRDREGEQYF. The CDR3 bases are TGTGCCAGCAGCCACCGGGACAGGGAAGGCGAGCAGTACTTC.

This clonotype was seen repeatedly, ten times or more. CDR3 residues: CAISKTGGTEAFF. The CDR3 DNA is TGTGCCATCAGCAAGACAGGGGGGACTGAAGCTTTCTTT. The chain employs TRBV10-3 and TRBJ1-1; the match to TRBD1 covers 9 bases. CDR1 ENHRY and CDR2 SYGVKD come from the germline V gene. The CDR3 has 13 amino acids. V was pared by 6 bases and J by 5 bases, with 4 bases of the junction left unmatched.

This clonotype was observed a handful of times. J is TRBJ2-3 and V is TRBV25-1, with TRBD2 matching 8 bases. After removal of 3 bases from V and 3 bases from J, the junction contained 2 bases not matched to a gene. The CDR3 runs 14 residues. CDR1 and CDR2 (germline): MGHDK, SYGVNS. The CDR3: CASSDSGKTDTQYF. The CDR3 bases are TGTGCCAGCAGTGATAGCGGGAAGACAGATACGCAGTATTTT. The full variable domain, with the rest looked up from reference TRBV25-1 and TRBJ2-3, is EADIYQTPRYLVIGTGKKITLECSQTMGHDKMYWYQQDPGMELHLIHYSYGVNSTEKGDLSSESTVSRIRTEHFPLTLESARPSHTSQYLCASSDSGKTDTQYFGPGTRLTVL.

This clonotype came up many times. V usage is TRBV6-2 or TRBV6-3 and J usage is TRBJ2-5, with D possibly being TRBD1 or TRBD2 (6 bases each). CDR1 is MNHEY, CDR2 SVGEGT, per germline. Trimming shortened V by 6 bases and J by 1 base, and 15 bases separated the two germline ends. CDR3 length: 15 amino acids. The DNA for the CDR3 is TGTGCCAGCAGCCCCCAAGGAGGGGGCCAAGAGACCCAGTACTTC. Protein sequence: CASSPQGGGQETQYF.

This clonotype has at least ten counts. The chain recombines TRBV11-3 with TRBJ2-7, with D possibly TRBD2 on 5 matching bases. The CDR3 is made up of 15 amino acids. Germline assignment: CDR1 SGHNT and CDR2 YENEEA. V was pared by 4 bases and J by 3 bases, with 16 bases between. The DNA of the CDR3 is TGTGCCAGCAGCTCCCAGATGGCGGGCGGCTACGAGCAGTACTTC. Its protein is CASSSQMAGGYEQYF.

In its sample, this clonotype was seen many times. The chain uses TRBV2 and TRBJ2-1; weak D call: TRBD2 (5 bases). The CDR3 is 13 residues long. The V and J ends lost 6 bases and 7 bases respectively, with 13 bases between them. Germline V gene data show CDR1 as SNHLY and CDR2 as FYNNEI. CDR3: CASSAHGVNEQFF. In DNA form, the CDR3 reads TGTGCCAGCAGCGCCCACGGGGTGAATGAGCAGTTCTTC.

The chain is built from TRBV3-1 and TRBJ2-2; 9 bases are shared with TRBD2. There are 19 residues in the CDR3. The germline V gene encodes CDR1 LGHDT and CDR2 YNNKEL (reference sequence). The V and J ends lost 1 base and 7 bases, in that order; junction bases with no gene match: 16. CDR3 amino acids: CASSQGGASGKYLGGELFF. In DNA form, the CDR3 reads TGTGCCAGCAGCCAAGGAGGAGCTAGCGGGAAATACCTGGGCGGGGAGCTGTTTTTT.

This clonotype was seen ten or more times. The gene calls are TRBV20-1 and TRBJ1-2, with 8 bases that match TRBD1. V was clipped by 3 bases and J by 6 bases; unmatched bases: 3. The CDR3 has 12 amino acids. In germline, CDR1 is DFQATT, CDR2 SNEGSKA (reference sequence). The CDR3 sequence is CSARPGGDGYTF. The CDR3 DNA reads TGCAGTGCTAGGCCAGGGGGCGATGGCTACACCTTC.

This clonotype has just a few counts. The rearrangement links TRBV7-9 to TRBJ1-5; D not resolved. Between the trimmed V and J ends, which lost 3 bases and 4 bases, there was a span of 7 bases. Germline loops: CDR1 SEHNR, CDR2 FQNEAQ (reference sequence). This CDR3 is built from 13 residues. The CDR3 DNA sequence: TGTGCCAGCAGCTTTGACGGGAATCAGCCCCAGCATTTT. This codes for CASSFDGNQPQHF.

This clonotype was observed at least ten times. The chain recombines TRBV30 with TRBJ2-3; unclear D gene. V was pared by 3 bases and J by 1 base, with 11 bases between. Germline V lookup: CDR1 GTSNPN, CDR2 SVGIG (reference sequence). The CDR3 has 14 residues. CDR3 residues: CAWSIRLGTDTQYF. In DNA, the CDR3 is TGTGCCTGGAGCATCCGCCTAGGCACAGATACGCAGTATTTT.

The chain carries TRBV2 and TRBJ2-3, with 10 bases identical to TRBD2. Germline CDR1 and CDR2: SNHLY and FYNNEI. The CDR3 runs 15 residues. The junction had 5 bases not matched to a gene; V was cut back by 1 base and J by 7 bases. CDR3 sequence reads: CASSEGASGSHTQYF. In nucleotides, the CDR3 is TGTGCCAGCAGTGAAGGGGCTAGCGGGAGCCATACGCAGTATTTT.

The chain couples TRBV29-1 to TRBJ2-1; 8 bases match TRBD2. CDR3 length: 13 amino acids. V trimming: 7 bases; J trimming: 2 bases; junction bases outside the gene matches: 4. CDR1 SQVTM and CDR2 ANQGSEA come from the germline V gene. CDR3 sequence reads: CSAGGATYNEQFF. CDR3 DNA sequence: TGCAGCGCGGGGGGGGCTACCTACAATGAGCAGTTCTTC.

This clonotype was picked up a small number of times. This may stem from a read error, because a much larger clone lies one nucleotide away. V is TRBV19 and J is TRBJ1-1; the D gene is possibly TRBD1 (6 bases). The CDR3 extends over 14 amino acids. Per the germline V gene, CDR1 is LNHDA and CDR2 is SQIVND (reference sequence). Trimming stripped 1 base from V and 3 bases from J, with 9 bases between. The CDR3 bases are TGTGCCAGTAGTATAGGGGGGGCGGACACTGAAGCTTTCTTT. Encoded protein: CASSIGGADTEAFF.

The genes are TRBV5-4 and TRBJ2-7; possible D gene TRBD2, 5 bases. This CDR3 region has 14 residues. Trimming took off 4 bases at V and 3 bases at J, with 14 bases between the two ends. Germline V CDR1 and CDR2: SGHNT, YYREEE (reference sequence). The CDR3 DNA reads TGTGCCAGCAGCCATGGACTGGCCGACTACGAGCAGTACTTC. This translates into CASSHGLADYEQYF. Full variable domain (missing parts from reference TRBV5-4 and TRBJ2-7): ETGVTQSPTHLIKTRGQQVTLRCSSQSGHNTVSWYQQALGQGPQFIFQYYREEENGRGNFPPRFSGLQFPNYSSELNVNALELDDSALYLCASSHGLADYEQYFGPGTRLTVT.

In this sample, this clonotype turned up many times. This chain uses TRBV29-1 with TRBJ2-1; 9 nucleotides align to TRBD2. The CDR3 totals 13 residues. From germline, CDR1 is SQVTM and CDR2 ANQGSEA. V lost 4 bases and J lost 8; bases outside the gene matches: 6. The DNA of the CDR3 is TGCAGCGTTGGAGCTAGCGGGACTTATGAGCAGTTCTTC. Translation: CSVGASGTYEQFF.

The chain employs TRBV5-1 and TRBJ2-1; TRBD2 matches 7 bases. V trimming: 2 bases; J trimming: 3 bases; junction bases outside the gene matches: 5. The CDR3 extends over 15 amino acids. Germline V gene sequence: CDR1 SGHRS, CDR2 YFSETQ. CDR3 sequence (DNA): TGCGCCAGCAGCTTTTATGCGGGAGACTACAATGAGCAGTTCTTC. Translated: CASSFYAGDYNEQFF.

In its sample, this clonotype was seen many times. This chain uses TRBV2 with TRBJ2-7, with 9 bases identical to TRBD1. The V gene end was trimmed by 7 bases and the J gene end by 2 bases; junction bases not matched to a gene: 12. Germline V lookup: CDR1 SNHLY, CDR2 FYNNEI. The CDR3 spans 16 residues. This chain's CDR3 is CASISPKTGGPYEQYF. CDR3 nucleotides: TGTGCCAGCATTAGTCCGAAGACAGGGGGACCCTACGAGCAGTACTTC.

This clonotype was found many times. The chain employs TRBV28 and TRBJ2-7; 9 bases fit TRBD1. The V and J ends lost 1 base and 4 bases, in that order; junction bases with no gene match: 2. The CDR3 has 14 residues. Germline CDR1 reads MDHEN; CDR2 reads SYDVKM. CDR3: CASSLYRGPYEQYF. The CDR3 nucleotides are TGTGCCAGCAGTTTATACAGGGGGCCTTACGAGCAGTACTTC.

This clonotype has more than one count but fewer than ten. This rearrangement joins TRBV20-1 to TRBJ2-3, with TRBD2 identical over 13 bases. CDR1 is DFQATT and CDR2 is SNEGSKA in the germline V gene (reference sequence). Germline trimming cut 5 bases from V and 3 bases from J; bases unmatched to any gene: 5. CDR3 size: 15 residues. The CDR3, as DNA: TGCAGTGCTGAGAAGACTAGCGGGAGGACAGATACGCAGTATTTT. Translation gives CSAEKTSGRTDTQYF.

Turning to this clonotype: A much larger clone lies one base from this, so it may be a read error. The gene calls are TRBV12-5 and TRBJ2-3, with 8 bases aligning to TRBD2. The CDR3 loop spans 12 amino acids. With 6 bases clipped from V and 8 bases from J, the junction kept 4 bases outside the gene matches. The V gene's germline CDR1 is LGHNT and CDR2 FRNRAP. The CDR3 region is CASGETSGTQYF. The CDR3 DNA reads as TGTGCTAGTGGGGAAACTAGCGGTACGCAGTATTTT.

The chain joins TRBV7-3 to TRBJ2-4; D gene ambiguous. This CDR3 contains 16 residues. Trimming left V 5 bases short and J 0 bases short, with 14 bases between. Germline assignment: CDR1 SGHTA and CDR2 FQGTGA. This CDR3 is CASSPSSILAKNIQYF. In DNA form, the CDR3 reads TGTGCCAGCAGCCCCTCGTCCATCTTAGCCAAAAACATTCAGTACTTC.

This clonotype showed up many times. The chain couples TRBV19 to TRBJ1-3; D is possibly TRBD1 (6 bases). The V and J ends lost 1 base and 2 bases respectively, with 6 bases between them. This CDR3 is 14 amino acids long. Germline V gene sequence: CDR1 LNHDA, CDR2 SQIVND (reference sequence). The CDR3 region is CASSIAGAGNTIYF. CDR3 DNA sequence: TGTGCCAGTAGTATAGCAGGGGCTGGAAACACCATATATTTT.

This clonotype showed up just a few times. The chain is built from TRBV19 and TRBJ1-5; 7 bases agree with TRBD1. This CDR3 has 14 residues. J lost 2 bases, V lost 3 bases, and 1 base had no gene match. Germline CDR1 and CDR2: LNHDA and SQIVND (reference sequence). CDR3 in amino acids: CASSIRGGNQPQHF. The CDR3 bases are TGTGCCAGTAGTATCAGGGGGGGCAATCAGCCCCAGCATTTT.

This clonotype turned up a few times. CDR3 sequence: CASSQGQLSSPLHF. Written as DNA, the CDR3 is TGTGCCAGCAGCCAGGGACAGTTAAGTTCACCCCTCCACTTT. The chain uses TRBV14 and TRBJ1-6, with 7 bases lining up with TRBD1. This CDR3 is built from 14 residues. CDR1 SGHDN and CDR2 FVKESK come from the germline V gene. Losses at the gene ends were 3 bases for V and 9 bases for J; bases not matched to a gene: 5.

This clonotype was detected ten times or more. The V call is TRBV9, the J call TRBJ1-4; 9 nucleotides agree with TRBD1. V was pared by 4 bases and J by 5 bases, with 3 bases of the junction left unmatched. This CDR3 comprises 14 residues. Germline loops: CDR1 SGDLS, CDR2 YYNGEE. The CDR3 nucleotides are TGTGCCAGCAGCCCAGGACAGGGGAATGAAAAACTGTTTTTT. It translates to CASSPGQGNEKLFF.